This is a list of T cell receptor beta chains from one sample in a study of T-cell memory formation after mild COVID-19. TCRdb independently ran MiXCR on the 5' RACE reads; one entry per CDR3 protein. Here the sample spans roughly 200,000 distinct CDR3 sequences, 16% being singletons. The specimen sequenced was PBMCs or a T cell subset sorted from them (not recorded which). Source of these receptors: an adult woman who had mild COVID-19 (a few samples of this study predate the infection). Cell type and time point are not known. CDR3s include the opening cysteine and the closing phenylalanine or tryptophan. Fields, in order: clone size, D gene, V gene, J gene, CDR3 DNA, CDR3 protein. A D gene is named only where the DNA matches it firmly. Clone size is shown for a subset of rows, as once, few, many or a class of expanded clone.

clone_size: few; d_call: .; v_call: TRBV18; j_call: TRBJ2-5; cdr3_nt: TGTGCCAGCTCTCCTACAGGTTGGGCCGAGACCCAGTACTTC; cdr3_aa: CASSPTGWAETQYF
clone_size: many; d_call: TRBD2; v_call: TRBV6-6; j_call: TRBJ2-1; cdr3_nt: TGTGCCAGCAGTTACTCTCCCTGGCGGGAGGGCCAAAATGAGCAGTTCTTC; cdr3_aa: CASSYSPWREGQNEQFF
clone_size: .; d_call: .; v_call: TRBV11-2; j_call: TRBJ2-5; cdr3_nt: TGTGCCAGCAGCCGGGGGCCTTCCCAAGAGACCCAGTACTTC; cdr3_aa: CASSRGPSQETQYF
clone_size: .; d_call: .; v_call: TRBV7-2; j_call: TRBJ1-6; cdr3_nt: TGTGCCAGCAGCTTTTCTCGTACGGCCAGCTCCTATAATTCACCCCTCCACTTT; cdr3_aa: CASSFSRTASSYNSPLHF
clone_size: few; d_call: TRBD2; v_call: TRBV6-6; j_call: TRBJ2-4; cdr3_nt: TGTGCCAGCGGCGTCACGGGAGGTTCTGCCAAAAACATTCAGTACTTC; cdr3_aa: CASGVTGGSAKNIQYF
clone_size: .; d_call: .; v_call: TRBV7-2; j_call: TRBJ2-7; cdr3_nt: TGTGCCAGCAGCTTAGGCCGACAGGACGAGCAGTACTTC; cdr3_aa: CASSLGRQDEQYF
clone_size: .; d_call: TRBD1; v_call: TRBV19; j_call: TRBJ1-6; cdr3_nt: TGTGCCAGTAGTGACTTCCCGGGACAGGGTAATTCACCCCTCCACTTT; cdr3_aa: CASSDFPGQGNSPLHF
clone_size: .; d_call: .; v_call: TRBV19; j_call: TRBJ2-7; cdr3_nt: TGTGCCAGTAGTATGGGTCGGCAGTTCCACGAGCAGTACTTC; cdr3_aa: CASSMGRQFHEQYF
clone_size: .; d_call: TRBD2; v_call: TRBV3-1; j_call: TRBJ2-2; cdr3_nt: TGTGCCACTCACCGGGGGGGCAGACCCGGGGAGCTGTTTTTT; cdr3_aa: CATHRGGRPGELFF
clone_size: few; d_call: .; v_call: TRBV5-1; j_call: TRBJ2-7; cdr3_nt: TGCGCCAGCAGCCATGGACAGATTTCCCACTCCTACGAGCAGTACTTC; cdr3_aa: CASSHGQISHSYEQYF
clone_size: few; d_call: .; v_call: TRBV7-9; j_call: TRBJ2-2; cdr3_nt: TGTGCCAGCCAGAGGTCCGGGGAGCTGTTTTTT; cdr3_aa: CASQRSGELFF
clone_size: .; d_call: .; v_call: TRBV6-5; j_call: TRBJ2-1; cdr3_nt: TGTGCCAGTTACTCAGCGGACTCCTACAATGAGCAGTTCTTC; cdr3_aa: CASYSADSYNEQFF
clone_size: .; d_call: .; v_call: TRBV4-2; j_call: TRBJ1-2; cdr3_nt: TGTGCCAGCAGCCAAGTGGGGGGCGGCTATGGCTACACCTTC; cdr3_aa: CASSQVGGGYGYTF
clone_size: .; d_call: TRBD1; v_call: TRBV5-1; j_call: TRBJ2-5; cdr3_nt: TGCGCCAGCAGCTTCCCTACAGGGGGTACTAAAGAGACCCAGTACTTC; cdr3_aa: CASSFPTGGTKETQYF
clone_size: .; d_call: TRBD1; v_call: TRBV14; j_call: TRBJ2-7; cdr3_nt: TGTGCCAGCAGCCAAGACCCTAGACAGGGTAACTACGAGCAGTACTTC; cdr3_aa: CASSQDPRQGNYEQYF
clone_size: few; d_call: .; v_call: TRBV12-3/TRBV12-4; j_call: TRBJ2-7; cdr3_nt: TGTGCCACTCCCCCCGAGGTGACCACTGCCCACGAGCAGTACTTC; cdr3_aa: CATPPEVTTAHEQYF
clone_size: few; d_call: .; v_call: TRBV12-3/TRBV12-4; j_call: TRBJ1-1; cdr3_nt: TGTGCCAGCAGTTTGGGCAGAGTCACTGAAGCTTTCTTT; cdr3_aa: CASSLGRVTEAFF
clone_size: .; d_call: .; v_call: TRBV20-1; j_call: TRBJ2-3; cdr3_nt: TGCAGTGCTAGTAGGCGGATCACAGATACGCAGTATTTT; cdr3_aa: CSASRRITDTQYF
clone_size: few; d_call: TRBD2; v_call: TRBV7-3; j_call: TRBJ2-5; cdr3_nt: TGTGCCAGCAGCCAAGGGACTAGCGAGACCCAGTACTTC; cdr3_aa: CASSQGTSETQYF
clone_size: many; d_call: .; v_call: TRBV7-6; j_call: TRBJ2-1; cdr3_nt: TGTGCCAGCAGCCCGGCTCTTTGGACAACCTCACGGGATGAGCAGTTCTTC; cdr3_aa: CASSPALWTTSRDEQFF
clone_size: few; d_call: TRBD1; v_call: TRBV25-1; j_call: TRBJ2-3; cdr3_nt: TGTGCCAGCAGTCAACCCCGACGCCGGGACAGGGGGGATAGCACAGATACGCAGTATTTT; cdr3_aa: CASSQPRRRDRGDSTDTQYF
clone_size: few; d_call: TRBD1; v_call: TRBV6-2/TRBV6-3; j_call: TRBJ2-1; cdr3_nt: TGTGCCAGCAGAGGGACAGGGCGGAACAATGAGCAGTTCTTC; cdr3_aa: CASRGTGRNNEQFF
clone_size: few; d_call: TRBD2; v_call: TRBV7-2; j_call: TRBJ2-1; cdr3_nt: TGTGCCAGCAGCTTAGCCATGCTAGCGGGAGGTGCCTACAATGAGCAGTTCTTC; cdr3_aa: CASSLAMLAGGAYNEQFF
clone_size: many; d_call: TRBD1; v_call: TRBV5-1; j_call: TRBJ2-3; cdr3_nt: TGCGCCAGCAGCTTAACAGGGGTAGATACGCAGTATTTT; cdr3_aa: CASSLTGVDTQYF
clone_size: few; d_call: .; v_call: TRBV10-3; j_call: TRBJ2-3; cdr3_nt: TGTGCCATCAGTCGGCCTAGCACAGATACGCAGTATTTT; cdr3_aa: CAISRPSTDTQYF
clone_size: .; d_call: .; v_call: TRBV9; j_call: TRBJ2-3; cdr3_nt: TGTGCCAGCAGCCCCCACCCTTCGGGGAGGGGGTACACAGATACGCAGTATTTT; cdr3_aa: CASSPHPSGRGYTDTQYF
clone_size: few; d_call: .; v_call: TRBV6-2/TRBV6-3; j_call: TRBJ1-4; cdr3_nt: TGTGCCAGCAGTCAGACCTTTGAAAAACTGTTTTTT; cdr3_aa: CASSQTFEKLFF
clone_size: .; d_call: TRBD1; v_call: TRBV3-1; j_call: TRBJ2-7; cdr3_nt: TGTGCCAGCAGCCAAAGAGCAGGGGGCGAGCAGTACTTC; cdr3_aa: CASSQRAGGEQYF
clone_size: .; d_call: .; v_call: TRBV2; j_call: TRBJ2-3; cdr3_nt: TGTGCCAGCATGCAGGAAACAGATACGCAGTATTTT; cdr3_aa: CASMQETDTQYF
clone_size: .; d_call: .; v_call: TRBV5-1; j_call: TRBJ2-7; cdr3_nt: TGCGCCAGCAGCGGGGGGGGACAGAGCTCCTACGAGCAGTACTTC; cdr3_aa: CASSGGGQSSYEQYF
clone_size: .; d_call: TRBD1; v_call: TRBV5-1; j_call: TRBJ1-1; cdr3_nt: TGCGCCAGCACCACGACAGGGGTGAACACTGAAGCTTTCTTT; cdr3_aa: CASTTTGVNTEAFF
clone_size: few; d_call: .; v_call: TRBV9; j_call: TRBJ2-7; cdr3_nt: TGTGCCAGCAGCGCCTCAGGACTCATGAGCTCCTACGAGCAGTACTTC; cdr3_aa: CASSASGLMSSYEQYF
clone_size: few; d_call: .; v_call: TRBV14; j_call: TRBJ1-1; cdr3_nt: TGTGCCAGCAGCCCACTAGTGGGGGGGCGGGATGAAGCTTTCTTT; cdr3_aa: CASSPLVGGRDEAFF
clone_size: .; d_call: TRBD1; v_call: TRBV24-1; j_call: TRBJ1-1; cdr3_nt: TGTGCCACCAGACCAGCAGGGGGGCAAGATTCAGAAAACACTGAAGCTTTCTTT; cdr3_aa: CATRPAGGQDSENTEAFF
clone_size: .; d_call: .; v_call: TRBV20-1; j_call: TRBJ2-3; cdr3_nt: TGCAGTGCTCACCCGGACTTAACAGATACGCAGTATTTT; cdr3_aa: CSAHPDLTDTQYF
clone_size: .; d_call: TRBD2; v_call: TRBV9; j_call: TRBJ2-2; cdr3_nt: TGTGCCAGCAGCGTAGGACTAGCGGGAGAGTTCGGGGAGCTGTTTTTT; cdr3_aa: CASSVGLAGEFGELFF
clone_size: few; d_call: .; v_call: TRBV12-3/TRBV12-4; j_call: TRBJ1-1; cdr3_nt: TGTGCCAGCAGCCCCCGAACAGGAAGCACTGAAGCTTTCTTT; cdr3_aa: CASSPRTGSTEAFF
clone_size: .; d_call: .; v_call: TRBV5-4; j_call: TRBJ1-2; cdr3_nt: TGTGCCAGCAGCGGGCCGGGGGGAAACTATGGCTACACCTTC; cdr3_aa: CASSGPGGNYGYTF
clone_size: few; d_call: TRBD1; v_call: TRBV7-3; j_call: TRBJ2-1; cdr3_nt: TGTGCCAGCAGCTCAGACAGGGCCGGTTACAATGAGCAGTTCTTC; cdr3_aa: CASSSDRAGYNEQFF
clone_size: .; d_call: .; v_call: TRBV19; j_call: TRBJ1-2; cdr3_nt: TGTGCCAGTAACCCCACTAGAATCACAGGGATGGGATACACCTTC; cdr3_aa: CASNPTRITGMGYTF
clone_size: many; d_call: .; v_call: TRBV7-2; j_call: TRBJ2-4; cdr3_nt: TGTGCCAGCAGCCCCCGACAGGGAGGCAAAAACATTCAGTACTTC; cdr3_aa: CASSPRQGGKNIQYF
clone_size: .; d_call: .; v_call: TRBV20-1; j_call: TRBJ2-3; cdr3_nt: TGCAGTGCTAGACCGCCTTTAGATACGCAGTATTTT; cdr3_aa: CSARPPLDTQYF
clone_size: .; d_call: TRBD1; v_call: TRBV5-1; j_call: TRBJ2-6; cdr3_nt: TGCGCCAGCACCCCACAGGGGGCTTCTGGGGCCAACGTCCTGACTTTC; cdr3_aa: CASTPQGASGANVLTF
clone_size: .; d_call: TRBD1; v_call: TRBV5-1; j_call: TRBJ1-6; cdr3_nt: TGCGCCAGCAGCATCGGGACAGGGTCTACCCGAAATTCACCCCTCCACTTT; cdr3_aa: CASSIGTGSTRNSPLHF
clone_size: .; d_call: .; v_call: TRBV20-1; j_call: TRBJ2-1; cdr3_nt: TGCAGTGCTAGAGGTGGGAGGTCCTACAATGAGCAGTTCTTC; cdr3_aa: CSARGGRSYNEQFF
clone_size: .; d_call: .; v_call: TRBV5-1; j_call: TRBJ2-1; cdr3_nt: TGCGCCAGCAGCCCGACGGGAGACAGCTACAATGAGCAGTTCTTC; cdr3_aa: CASSPTGDSYNEQFF
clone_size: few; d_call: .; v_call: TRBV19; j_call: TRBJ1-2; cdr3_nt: TGTGCCAGTAGCGGCCAGAAGGCCCGCGGTGCTGGCTACACCTTC; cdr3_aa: CASSGQKARGAGYTF
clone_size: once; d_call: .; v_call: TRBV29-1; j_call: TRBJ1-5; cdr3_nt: TGCAGCGCCACGACAGATAGCAATCAGCCCCAGCATTTT; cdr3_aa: CSATTDSNQPQHF
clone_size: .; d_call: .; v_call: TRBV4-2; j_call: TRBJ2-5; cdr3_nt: TGTGCCAGCAGCCAAGAACCGGGGGAGACCCAGTACTTC; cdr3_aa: CASSQEPGETQYF
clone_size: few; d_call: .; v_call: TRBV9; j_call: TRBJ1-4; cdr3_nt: TGTGCCAGCAGCGTTTCGGGCTCGAGGTTAGGTGAAAAACTGTTTTTT; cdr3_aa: CASSVSGSRLGEKLFF
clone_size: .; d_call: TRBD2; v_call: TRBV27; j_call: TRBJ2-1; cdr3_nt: TGTGCCAGCAGTTCCCCTCGGACTAGCGGGAGGATCAATGAGCAGTTCTTC; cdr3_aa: CASSSPRTSGRINEQFF
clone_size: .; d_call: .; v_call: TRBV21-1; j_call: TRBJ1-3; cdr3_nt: TGTGCCAGCAGCAAAGGTCCAACCCTAAGGGTGAGGAACACCATATATTTT; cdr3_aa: CASSKGPTLRVRNTIYF
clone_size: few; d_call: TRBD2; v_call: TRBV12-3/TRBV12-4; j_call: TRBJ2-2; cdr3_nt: TGTGCCAGCGGAATCCCCATAGCGGGAATACCCGGGGAGCTGTTTTTT; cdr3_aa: CASGIPIAGIPGELFF
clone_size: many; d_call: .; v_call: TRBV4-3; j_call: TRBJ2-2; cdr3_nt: TGCGCCAGCAGCCAAGTGGGCACCGGGGAGCTGTTTTTT; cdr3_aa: CASSQVGTGELFF
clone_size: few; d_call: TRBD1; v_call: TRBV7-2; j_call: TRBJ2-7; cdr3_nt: TGTGCCAGCAGCCCGGACAGGGTCTTTTCCTACGAGCAGTACTTC; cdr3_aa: CASSPDRVFSYEQYF
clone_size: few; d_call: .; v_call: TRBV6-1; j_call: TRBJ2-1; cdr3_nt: TGTGCCAGCCTTCTTGACAGGAGAAACAATGAGCAGTTCTTC; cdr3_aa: CASLLDRRNNEQFF
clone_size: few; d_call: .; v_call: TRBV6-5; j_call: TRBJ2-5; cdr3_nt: TGTGCCAGCAGCCGGGACTTCGTTCGGGAGACCCAGTACTTC; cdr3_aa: CASSRDFVRETQYF
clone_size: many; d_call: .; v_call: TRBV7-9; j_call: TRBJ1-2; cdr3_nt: TGTGCCAGCAGCTTAGCGGGGGCCCTACTGGGCGGCTACACCTTC; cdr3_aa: CASSLAGALLGGYTF
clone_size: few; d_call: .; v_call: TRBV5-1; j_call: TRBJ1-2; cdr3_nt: TGCGCCAGCAGGGCAGGGAACTATGGCTACACCTTC; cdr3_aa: CASRAGNYGYTF
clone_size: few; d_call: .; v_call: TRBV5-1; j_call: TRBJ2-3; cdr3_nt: TGCGCCAGCAGCTTGGGTGCCACCGCTACAGATACGCAGTATTTT; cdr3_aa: CASSLGATATDTQYF